This T cell receptor beta chain came from a study of T cells in Graves' hyperthyroidism and ophthalmopathy. Broader study findings: Among thyroid clonotypes expanded above 0.001, most also appeared in blood.

Of note for this clonotype: Antigen: not known.

Diagnoses were established using clinical symptoms, serum thyroxine and TRAb, thyroid ultrasound and orbital computed tomography. PBMCs stemmed from around 10 ml fresh peripheral blood. The germline V and J ends were trimmed by 7 bases and 0 bases, with 10 bases remaining between them. CDR3 length: 14 residues. Germline V gives CDR1 LNHDA, CDR2 SQIVND (reference sequence). Amplified TCR beta CDR3 regions derived from RNA transcripts. HTBI primers were employed in a first-round RT-PCR of the TCR CDR3. TCRdb fed the multiplex PCR reads into MiXCR, producing one record per CDR3 protein. Found here are 550,000 to 850,000 distinct CDR3 sequences, over 15% of them singletons; the top ten hold over 15%.

The chain couples TRBV19 to TRBJ1-3; D is uncertain. This TCR was sampled from a woman aged 45-65 years with Graves' hyperthyroidism that later progressed to Graves' ophthalmopathy. The sequencing sample was made of blood. CDR3 bases: TGTGCCAGTATCGCGCCGGCCTCTGGAAACACCATATATTTT. Its translation: CASIAPASGNTIYF.